These 25 T cell receptor beta chains originate from one sample sequenced in a study of T cells in Graves' hyperthyroidism and ophthalmopathy. Amplified regions were TCR beta CDR3 sequences from RNA transcripts. RT-PCR in the first round (using the HTBI primer set) targeted the TCR CDR3. TCRdb used MiXCR to reprocess the multiplex PCR reads, holding one entry per CDR3 protein. The sample lists over 350,000 distinct CDR3 sequences; 14% to 15% were seen once. The sample was blood. The receptors derive from a man aged 18-30 years with Graves' ophthalmopathy.

The sample holds a few counts of this clonotype. The chain combines TRBV19 with TRBJ2-3, with D unclear. V was shortened by 0 bases and J by 6 bases, with 10 bases between the two germline ends. Germline lookup yields CDR1 LNHDA and CDR2 SQIVND (reference sequence). The length of the CDR3 is 14 residues. Here the CDR3 DNA reads TGTGCCAGTAGTATAGATCTATGGGGTGATACGCAGTATTTT. It is translated as CASSIDLWGDTQYF.

V gene TRBV24-1 combines with J gene TRBJ2-7; D is unclear. The V gene lost 1 base and the J gene lost 5 bases, with 2 bases spanning the gap. CDR1 and CDR2 from the germline V gene are KGHDR and SFDVKD. The CDR3 runs to 11 residues. The CDR3 region is CATSDFNEQYF. As DNA, the CDR3 is TGTGCCACCAGTGATTTCAACGAGCAGTACTTC.

Many counts were recorded for this clonotype. The gene calls are TRBV4-1 and TRBJ2-7; D perhaps matches TRBD2 (5 bases). CDR1 is MGHRA, CDR2 YSYEKL, per germline. The CDR3 is made up of 14 amino acids. Trimming cost V 3 bases and J 1 base, with 10 bases left between them. The CDR3 protein is CASSQLLESYEQYF. CDR3 in DNA: TGCGCCAGCAGCCAGCTACTAGAGTCCTACGAGCAGTACTTC.

This clonotype was recorded many times. CDR3 sequence (DNA): TGTGCCACTCACAGCTCTGGGGCCAACGTCCTGACTTTC. This translates into CATHSSGANVLTF. The V call is TRBV12-3 or TRBV12-4, the J call TRBJ2-6; D is uncertain. The CDR3 has 13 amino acids. Deletions cut 10 bases from V and 0 bases from J, with 7 bases between.

The chain uses TRBV7-9 and TRBJ2-3; the match to TRBD1 covers 11 bases. The CDR3 has 15 amino acids. V lost 5 bases to trimming and J lost 4 bases; unmatched junction nucleotides: 5. The V gene's germline CDR1 is SEHNR and CDR2 FQNEAQ (reference sequence). Here the CDR3 reads CASSDPDRGPDTQYF. The CDR3 DNA follows: TGTGCCAGCAGCGACCCGGACAGGGGGCCAGATACGCAGTATTTT.

About this clonotype: This may come from a read error, since a much larger clone is one base off. The genes are TRBV29-1 and TRBJ2-7, with 11 bases that match TRBD2. After removal of 0 bases from V and 6 bases from J, the junction contained 7 bases not matched to a gene. This CDR3 has 15 residues. From germline, CDR1 is SQVTM and CDR2 ANQGSEA. CDR3 residues: CSVEEQLAGASEQYF. The CDR3 DNA follows: TGCAGCGTTGAAGAGCAACTAGCGGGAGCCAGCGAGCAGTACTTC.

This clonotype was observed at least ten times. The chain recombines TRBV6-6 with TRBJ1-1, with TRBD1 identical over 11 bases. V shed 2 bases, J shed 10 bases, and the junction held 9 bases outside the gene matches. This CDR3 region has 15 residues. The germline V gene has CDR1 MNHNY and CDR2 SVGAGI (reference sequence). Here the CDR3 reads CASSYTTGDRGRAFF. CDR3 bases: TGTGCCAGCAGTTACACGACAGGGGACAGGGGGAGAGCTTTCTTT.

The sample holds many counts of this clonotype. The chain combines TRBV7-2 with TRBJ2-7; 9 nucleotides agree with TRBD2. Germline V gives CDR1 SGHTA, CDR2 FQGNSA. The V segment lost 5 bases and the J segment 2 bases; nucleotides outside the gene matches: 7. The CDR3 totals 15 residues. This CDR3 reads CASSPVAGETYEQYF. Written as DNA, the CDR3 is TGTGCCAGCAGCCCAGTAGCGGGGGAGACCTACGAGCAGTACTTC.

This clonotype was counted ten times or more. The chain has TRBV7-2 and TRBJ2-1; D uncertain. V lost 1 base and J 13 bases, leaving 8 bases between the germline ends. Looked up from germline, CDR1 is SGHTA and CDR2 is FQGNSA. The CDR3 has 11 amino acids. The CDR3 bases are TGTGCCAGCAGCTTAGTACGCAAACAGTTCTTC. Its translation: CASSLVRKQFF.

The genes are TRBV7-2 and TRBJ2-1; TRBD2 aligns across 12 bases. V dropped 6 bases and J dropped 2; count of bases not matched to a gene: 14. CDR3 length: 19 residues. Germline V lookup: CDR1 SGHTA, CDR2 FQGNSA. CDR3 sequence: CASSLGRLAGAPPYNEQFF. For the CDR3, the DNA is TGTGCCAGCAGTTTGGGAAGACTAGCGGGAGCTCCGCCCTACAATGAGCAGTTCTTC.

J is TRBJ2-1 and V is TRBV20-1; 12 bases match TRBD2. Germline V gene data show CDR1 as DFQATT and CDR2 as SNEGSKA (reference sequence). The CDR3 extends over 17 amino acids. Trimming took 3 bases from V and 0 from J; bases not matched to a gene: 6. The CDR3 nucleotides are TGCAGTGCTAGGACTAGCGGGGGCCACAGCTCCTACAATGAGCAGTTCTTC. This codes for CSARTSGGHSSYNEQFF.

There are many counts of this clonotype. V is TRBV29-1 and J is TRBJ2-5; TRBD1 matches at 9 bases. The CDR3 runs 16 residues. CDR1 and CDR2 (germline): SQVTM, ANQGSEA. The V gene end was trimmed by 3 bases and the J gene end by 4 bases; junction bases not matched to a gene: 12. Here the CDR3 reads CSVDGPGQGLRETQYF. The CDR3 coding sequence is TGCAGCGTTGATGGGCCGGGACAGGGATTAAGAGAGACCCAGTACTTC.

This clonotype has ten or more counts. The chain couples TRBV7-9 to TRBJ2-6; tentatively, D is TRBD2 (6 bases). The V and J ends lost 0 bases and 0 bases respectively, with 15 bases between them. Germline lookup yields CDR1 SEHNR and CDR2 FQNEAQ (reference sequence). The CDR3 length is 19 residues. In DNA form, the CDR3 reads TGTGCCAGCAGCTTAGCCGCGGCGGGGTACCCCTCTGGGGCCAACGTCCTGACTTTC. Protein sequence: CASSLAAAGYPSGANVLTF.

This clonotype appeared many times. The V and J genes are TRBV7-3 and TRBJ2-1; D is ambiguous. CDR1 is SGHTA, CDR2 FQGTGA, per germline. The CDR3 loop spans 13 amino acids. Trimming took 0 bases from V and 9 from J, leaving 9 bases between them. This CDR3 reads CASSLTSAGEQFF. The CDR3 coding sequence is TGTGCCAGCAGCTTAACATCGGCCGGTGAGCAGTTCTTC.

This clonotype was detected many times. The V gene is TRBV5-1, the J gene TRBJ2-1; TRBD1 is a possible D gene (5 bases). The CDR3 has 17 amino acids. Germline assignment: CDR1 SGHRS and CDR2 YFSETQ. The V end lost 0 bases, the J end lost 0 bases, and 13 bases lay between the germline ends. CDR3 DNA: TGCGCCAGCAGCTTGGTCTTGGGGCAGGGCTCCTACAATGAGCAGTTCTTC. As protein: CASSLVLGQGSYNEQFF.

This clonotype occurred many times. This chain links TRBV7-9 with TRBJ2-3; no clear D gene. V lost 2 bases and J 5 bases, leaving 5 bases between the germline ends. CDR1 and CDR2 from the germline V gene are SEHNR and FQNEAQ (reference sequence). The CDR3 totals 12 residues. CDR3 region: CASSLFRDTQYF. In DNA, the CDR3 is TGTGCCAGCAGCTTATTCAGAGATACGCAGTATTTT.

This clonotype was counted many times. The chain recombines TRBV27 with TRBJ2-7; 8 positions agree with TRBD2. This CDR3 is 15 amino acids long. CDR1 is MNHEY, CDR2 SMNVEV, per germline (reference sequence). V was clipped by 1 base and J by 0 bases; unmatched bases: 2. For the CDR3, the DNA is TGTGCCAGCAGTTTATTGGGGACTAGCTCCTACGAGCAGTACTTC. Its translation: CASSLLGTSSYEQYF.

This clonotype was seen only a few times. The rearrangement uses TRBV12-3 or TRBV12-4 and TRBJ1-2, with TRBD1 as a possible D gene (5 bases). The CDR3 has 13 amino acids. Between the trimmed V and J ends, which lost 6 bases and 2 bases, there was a span of 10 bases. The CDR3 DNA follows: TGTGCCAGCAGGAGGGGACTAAACTATGGCTACACCTTC. It encodes CASRRGLNYGYTF.

Remarks on this clonotype: Since a much larger clone is just one base distant, this may be a read error. The chain is built from TRBV12-3 or TRBV12-4 and TRBJ2-1; 8 nucleotides match TRBD2. V lost 2 bases to trimming and J lost 4 bases; unmatched junction nucleotides: 10. This CDR3 comprises 17 residues. CDR3 sequence: CASSLFSGRGGYNEQFF. CDR3 DNA: TGTGCCAGCAGTTTATTTTCGGGACGGGGGGGATACAATGAGCAGTTCTTC.

Concerning this clonotype: A read error is possible here, since a much larger clone lies one base away. This sequence joins TRBV7-6 and TRBJ2-1; D is possibly TRBD1 or TRBD2 (5 bases each). Germline CDR1 reads SGHVS; CDR2 reads FNYEAQ. The V and J ends lost 2 bases and 6 bases respectively, with 17 bases between them. The CDR3 contains 16 residues. DNA of the CDR3: TGTGCCAGCAGCTTAATGGGGGACGCTCTCTGCAATGAGCAGTTCTTC. As protein: CASSLMGDALCNEQFF.

This clonotype was observed at least ten times. The chain links TRBV7-9 to TRBJ2-3, with 7 positions matching TRBD2. The length of the CDR3 is 11 residues. The germline V gene has CDR1 SEHNR and CDR2 FQNEAQ (reference sequence). V was clipped by 6 bases and J by 10 bases; unmatched bases: 4. The CDR3 sequence is CASRSRGAQYF. In DNA, the CDR3 is TGTGCCAGCAGGAGTCGGGGGGCGCAGTATTTT.

This clonotype was observed a few times. The chain recombines TRBV7-6 with TRBJ2-1, with 12 bases matching TRBD2. The germline V gene has CDR1 SGHVS and CDR2 FNYEAQ. The CDR3 has 15 residues. J gave up 8 bases and V 5 bases, and 7 bases lay outside the gene matches. CDR3 residues: CASSPGLAGLDEQFF. The DNA of the CDR3 is TGTGCCAGCAGCCCCGGACTAGCGGGACTAGATGAGCAGTTCTTC.

The sample holds many counts of this clonotype. The chain links TRBV20-1 to TRBJ1-1; D ambiguous. V lost 5 bases, J lost 2 bases, and 12 bases lay in between. The CDR3 extends over 13 amino acids. The V gene's germline CDR1 is DFQATT and CDR2 SNEGSKA (reference sequence). CDR3 region: CSAASPKNTEAFF. For the CDR3, the DNA is TGCAGTGCTGCCTCGCCCAAAAACACTGAAGCTTTCTTT.

The sample holds many counts of this clonotype. The V call is TRBV6-1, the J call TRBJ1-5; D gene unclear. The CDR3 loop spans 14 amino acids. V gave up 4 bases and J gave up 7 bases, with 14 bases separating them. CDR1 and CDR2 (germline): MNHNS, SASEGT. The CDR3 spells CASSGFHEGQPQHF. In nucleotides, the CDR3 is TGTGCCAGCAGTGGCTTCCACGAAGGGCAGCCCCAGCATTTT.

This clonotype was picked up many times. This sequence joins TRBV5-1 and TRBJ1-1, with unresolved D. The CDR3 spans 13 residues. Per germline, CDR1 SGHRS and CDR2 YFSETQ. Trimming removed 2 bases from V and 5 bases from J, with 10 bases in between. CDR3 bases: TGCGCCAGCAGCTTCGAGTGGGGAACTGAAGCTTTCTTT. This codes for CASSFEWGTEAFF.